Each of the 30 T cell receptor beta chains below was sequenced from the same sample in a study of blood T cell repertoires in COVID-19. Repertoires were generated with immunoSEQ multiplex PCR, while TCRdb's copy carries only in-frame clones and drops some. The sample has 200,000 or so clones, 80% to 90% seen once; the top ten hold approximately 2.1%. Material: peripheral blood. These receptors all stem from a man between 70 and 80 years old with active or convalescent COVID-19.

The V and J genes are TRBV5-5 and TRBJ2-7; 8 nucleotides align to TRBD1. This CDR3 is built from 16 residues. From germline, CDR1 is SGHKS and CDR2 YYEKEE (reference sequence). Trimming removed 1 base from V and 6 bases from J; junction bases left unmatched: 12. The CDR3 protein is CASSLRPGQAFSEQYF. CDR3 in DNA: TGTGCCAGCAGCTTGCGTCCGGGACAGGCTTTTAGCGAGCAGTACTTC.

The V call is TRBV28, the J call TRBJ1-4; 7 bases map to TRBD1. Germline lookup yields CDR1 MDHEN and CDR2 SYDVKM. The CDR3 consists of 14 residues. Trimming cost V 6 bases and J 4 bases; bases outside gene matches: 5. CDR3 DNA sequence: TGTGCCAGCAGACGGACAGGAAATAATGAAAAACTGTTTTTT. This sequence encodes CASRRTGNNEKLFF.

The V gene is TRBV11-2, the J gene TRBJ2-7; no definite D call. This CDR3 has 13 amino acids. Trimming removed 2 bases at V and 4 bases at J, with 9 bases between. The germline V gene has CDR1 SGHAT and CDR2 FQNNGV. CDR3 coding DNA: TGTGCCAGCAGCTTACCAGTCTCTTACGAGCAGTACTTC. It encodes CASSLPVSYEQYF.

The gene calls are TRBV27 and TRBJ2-3; 9 bases are shared with TRBD1. CDR3 length: 16 amino acids. The V gene's germline CDR1 is MNHEY and CDR2 SMNVEV (reference sequence). V trimming: 5 bases; J trimming: 1 base; junction bases outside the gene matches: 7. The CDR3 sequence is CASSPYHRGRTDTQYF. CDR3 coding DNA: TGTGCCAGCAGTCCCTACCACAGGGGGCGCACAGATACGCAGTATTTT.

This clone showed up just a few times. The same CDR3 also results from other DNA sequences found in this sample. The gene calls are TRBV5-4 and TRBJ2-7; D is ambiguous. CDR1 SGHNT and CDR2 YYREEE come from the germline V gene (reference sequence). Deletions cut 0 bases from V and 4 bases from J, with 5 bases between. The length of the CDR3 is 12 residues. CDR3 in amino acids: CASSLDGYEQYF. DNA for the CDR3: TGTGCCAGCAGCTTGGACGGTTACGAGCAGTACTTC. Full variable domain (missing parts from reference TRBV5-4 and TRBJ2-7): ETGVTQSPTHLIKTRGQQVTLRCSSQSGHNTVSWYQQALGQGPQFIFQYYREEENGRGNFPPRFSGLQFPNYSSELNVNALELDDSALYLCASSLDGYEQYFGPGTRLTVT.

V is TRBV24-1 and J is TRBJ1-5, with a possible D match to TRBD1 (5 bases). The germline V gene has CDR1 KGHDR and CDR2 SFDVKD. Trimming took off 3 bases at V and 6 bases at J, with 14 bases between the two ends. CDR3 length: 15 amino acids. The CDR3 coding sequence is TGTGCCACCAGTGATAAGTCAGGGTTCGGTCAGCCCCAGCATTTT. Encoded protein: CATSDKSGFGQPQHF.

This chain joins TRBV6-2 or TRBV6-3 and TRBJ1-1; 10 bases map to TRBD1. CDR3 length equals 17 residues. The V and J ends lost 5 bases and 7 bases, in that order; junction bases with no gene match: 16. Germline loops: CDR1 MNHEY, CDR2 SVGEGT. The CDR3, as DNA: TGTGCCAGCAGTCGTCCCCCTCATCAGACAGGGGGCCGTGAAGCTTTCTTT. As protein: CASSRPPHQTGGREAFF.

V is TRBV14 and J is TRBJ2-1; TRBD1 is a possible D gene (5 bases). Trimming removed 5 bases at V and 7 bases at J, with 15 bases between. In germline, CDR1 is SGHDN, CDR2 FVKESK. This CDR3 comprises 14 residues. The CDR3 region is CASSDQGLLNEQFF. In nucleotides, the CDR3 is TGTGCCAGCAGCGACCAGGGCCTACTAAATGAGCAGTTCTTC. Complete variable domain (other parts from reference TRBV14 and TRBJ2-1): EAGVTQFPSHSVIEKGQTVTLRCDPISGHDNLYWYRRVMGKEIKFLLHFVKESKQDESGMPNNRFLAERTGGTYSTLKVQPAELEDSGVYFCASSDQGLLNEQFFGPGTRLTVL.

In its sample, this clone was seen once. The genes are TRBV23-1 and TRBJ1-5; TRBD1 matches at 7 bases. TRBV23-1 is recorded as an ORF, its role being uncertain. CDR3 length: 19 amino acids. V was clipped by 6 bases and J by 6 bases; unmatched bases: 23. The CDR3 coding sequence is TGCGCCAGCAGGAAAGCGACAGGGCGGAAACCAAGCAATTCTCAGCCCCAGCATTTT. As protein: CASRKATGRKPSNSQPQHF.

V usage is TRBV12-3 or TRBV12-4 and J usage is TRBJ2-2; D remains unclear. The CDR3 totals 12 residues. V was shortened by 6 bases and J by 5 bases, with 7 bases between the two germline ends. CDR3 residues: CASSLVTGELFF. The CDR3 DNA follows: TGTGCCAGCAGCCTCGTGACCGGGGAGCTGTTTTTT.

V is TRBV18 and J is TRBJ1-5; tentatively, D is TRBD1 (5 bases). Trimming cost V 5 bases and J 4 bases, with 18 bases left between them. In germline, CDR1 is KGHSH, CDR2 LQKENI. This CDR3 has 16 residues. CDR3 protein: CASSTSQGKLNQPQHF. DNA of the CDR3: TGTGCCAGCTCAACCAGTCAGGGAAAACTAAATCAGCCCCAGCATTTT.

The genes are TRBV4-3 and TRBJ1-4; D unresolved. The V end was cut by 1 base, the J end by 7 bases, with 7 bases between. There are 13 residues in the CDR3. CDR1 LGHNA and CDR2 YSLEER come from the germline V gene. CDR3 nucleotides: TGCGCCAGCAGCCAAGTTAATCGTGAAAAACTGTTTTTT. Protein sequence: CASSQVNREKLFF.

V is TRBV28 and J is TRBJ2-7; D call uncertain. With 4 bases removed from V and 4 bases from J, the gap between germline ends came to 8 bases. Looked up from germline, CDR1 is MDHEN and CDR2 is SYDVKM. The CDR3 sequence is 12 residues long. The CDR3 DNA reads TGTGCCAGCAGTTCCCCCTCTTACGAGCAGTACTTC. Protein product: CASSSPSYEQYF. Together with reference TRBV28 and TRBJ2-7, the CDR3 gives the full variable domain: DVKVTQSSRYLVKRTGEKVFLECVQDMDHENMFWYRQDPGLGLRLIYFSYDVKMKEKGDIPEGYSVSREKKERFSLILESASTNQTSMYLCASSSPSYEQYFGPGTRLTVT.

The chain's CDR3 is CASTAIGTSGPDTQYF. CDR3 sequence (DNA): TGTGCCAGCACCGCCATCGGGACTAGCGGTCCAGATACGCAGTATTTT. The chain links TRBV27 to TRBJ2-3, with TRBD2 identical over 11 bases. Losses at the gene ends were 7 bases for V and 4 bases for J; bases not matched to a gene: 10. The germline gives CDR1 MNHEY, CDR2 SMNVEV (reference sequence). The CDR3 covers 16 residues.

The table lists this clone with a count of one. The rearrangement uses TRBV15 and TRBJ1-4; 7 bases match TRBD1. The trim removed 2 bases at V and 7 bases at J, leaving 10 bases unmatched. The CDR3 is made up of 16 amino acids. Germline CDR1 is LNHNV and CDR2 is YYDKDF (reference sequence). Here the CDR3 reads CATSRPGRGRLEKLFF. The CDR3 DNA is TGTGCCACCAGCAGACCAGGAAGGGGGCGCCTTGAAAAACTGTTTTTT.

The chain has TRBV19 and TRBJ1-5; TRBD1 is a possible D gene (5 bases). The germline V gene encodes CDR1 LNHDA and CDR2 SQIVND (reference sequence). The CDR3 sequence is 15 residues long. Deletions cut 5 bases from V and 6 bases from J, with 17 bases between. CDR3 sequence reads: CASSPSGGGVQPQHF. DNA of the CDR3: TGTGCCAGTAGTCCCTCCGGGGGAGGGGTTCAGCCCCAGCATTTT.

The count of this clone is one. CDR3 DNA: TGTGCCAGCAGCTTTGGGGGCCCTACCACAGATACGCAGTATTTT. Protein product: CASSFGGPTTDTQYF. This chain connects TRBV7-9 to TRBJ2-3; D is perhaps TRBD1 (6 bases). Trimming took off 3 bases at V and 2 bases at J, with 12 bases between the two ends. The length of the CDR3 is 15 residues. Germline V CDR1 and CDR2: SEHNR, FQNEAQ (reference sequence).

The V and J genes are TRBV7-2 and TRBJ2-5; D not resolved. The CDR3 loop spans 12 amino acids. The V end lost 7 bases, the J end lost 7 bases, and 13 bases lay between the germline ends. Germline CDR1 reads SGHTA; CDR2 reads FQGNSA. The CDR3 protein is CASNSPPGTQYF. DNA for the CDR3: TGTGCCAGCAACTCACCCCCAGGGACCCAGTACTTC.

This chain links TRBV4-3 with TRBJ2-7; 7 bases line up with TRBD1. J lost 3 bases, V lost 4 bases, and 6 bases had no gene match. This CDR3 has 14 residues. The germline V gene encodes CDR1 LGHNA and CDR2 YSLEER. The CDR3 DNA reads as TGCGCCAGCAGCCGAACAGGGGATTACTACGAGCAGTACTTC. Its translation is CASSRTGDYYEQYF.

The chain recombines TRBV10-3 with TRBJ2-1; a weak D match, TRBD2 (5 bases). The V end was cut by 7 bases, the J end by 6 bases, with 19 bases between. Germline-derived CDR1 and CDR2 are ENHRY and SYGVKD. This CDR3 has 15 residues. CDR3 protein: CAIMGNSGEGNEQFF. DNA of the CDR3: TGTGCCATCATGGGGAACAGCGGAGAAGGCAATGAGCAGTTCTTC.

The J gene is TRBJ1-4, the V gene TRBV7-2; 9 bases align to TRBD1. Trimming at V came to 5 bases and at J to 7 bases, leaving 8 bases not matched to a gene. The CDR3 spans 15 residues. Germline CDR1 is SGHTA and CDR2 is FQGNSA. DNA of the CDR3: TGTGCCAGCAGCGCACAGACAGGGGGTCTTGAAAAACTGTTTTTT. Encoded protein: CASSAQTGGLEKLFF.

The CDR3 region is CASSTADRFTGELFF. CDR3 nucleotide sequence: TGTGCCAGCAGCACCGCCGACAGATTCACCGGGGAGCTGTTTTTT. The rearrangement joins TRBV27 to TRBJ2-2; D may be TRBD1 (5 bases). Trimming left V 6 bases short and J 4 bases short, with 15 bases between. CDR1 is MNHEY and CDR2 is SMNVEV in the germline V gene (reference sequence). The CDR3 runs to 15 residues.

J is TRBJ2-3 and V is TRBV11-3; the D is unclear. The CDR3 runs 12 residues. V lost 5 bases and J lost 8, with 11 bases in between. Per the germline V gene, CDR1 is SGHNT and CDR2 is YENEEA. CDR3 region: CASSDGERTQYF. DNA for the CDR3: TGTGCCAGCAGCGACGGTGAGCGTACGCAGTATTTT.

The chain has TRBV2 and TRBJ2-7, with D possibly matching TRBD1 (5 bases). V lost 4 bases and J 3 bases, leaving 10 bases between the germline ends. Per the germline V gene, CDR1 is SNHLY and CDR2 is FYNNEI. The CDR3 is 13 residues long. The DNA of the CDR3 is TGTGCCAGCAGTGGACAGTTTCACTACGAGCAGTACTTC. Amino acid sequence: CASSGQFHYEQYF.

The chain uses TRBV9 and TRBJ1-5; 7 bases match TRBD1. Trimming took 4 bases from V and 6 from J; bases not matched to a gene: 7. Looked up from germline, CDR1 is SGDLS and CDR2 is YYNGEE. The CDR3 has 14 residues. CDR3 in DNA: TGTGCCAGCAGCCTCGGACAGGCGACTCAGCCCCAGCATTTT. This sequence encodes CASSLGQATQPQHF.

The chain joins TRBV19 to TRBJ1-5; weak D call: TRBD1 (5 bases). The CDR3 extends over 17 amino acids. Germline V CDR1 and CDR2: LNHDA, SQIVND (reference sequence). Trimming took off 3 bases at V and 1 base at J, with 16 bases between the two ends. The CDR3 nucleotides are TGTGCCAGTAGTATCCGGGAGGCAGGGTGGAGCAATCAGCCCCAGCATTTT. Translating gives CASSIREAGWSNQPQHF.

V and J are TRBV4-3 and TRBJ2-2; 10 bases line up with TRBD1. This CDR3 spans 16 amino acids. Germline CDR1 reads LGHNA; CDR2 reads YSLEER. The V gene end was trimmed by 5 bases and the J gene end by 6 bases; junction bases not matched to a gene: 9. CDR3 coding DNA: TGCGCCAGCAGCACCCGGACAGGGGGTTTGGCCGGGGAGCTGTTTTTT. Translating it yields CASSTRTGGLAGELFF.

The V call is TRBV5-1, the J call TRBJ1-1; D ambiguous. Germline-derived CDR1 and CDR2 are SGHRS and YFSETQ. The CDR3 has 17 residues. Trimming removed 3 bases from V and 0 bases from J, with 18 bases in between. Here the CDR3 reads CASSSRSRSQMNTEAFF. CDR3 in DNA: TGCGCCAGCAGCTCCAGATCTAGAAGTCAGATGAACACTGAAGCTTTCTTT.

The rearrangement uses TRBV9 and TRBJ2-3; D is unclear. Looked up from germline, CDR1 is SGDLS and CDR2 is YYNGEE. The CDR3 length is 12 residues. V was trimmed by 1 base and J by 6 bases, leaving 6 bases between them. The CDR3 region is CASSVNGDTQYF. The CDR3 nucleotides read TGTGCCAGCAGCGTAAACGGGGATACGCAGTATTTT.

A single count supports this clone. This chain connects TRBV12-3 or TRBV12-4 to TRBJ1-2; 9 bases fit TRBD1. V lost 5 bases, J lost 8 bases, and 6 bases stayed unmatched. The CDR3 sequence is 13 residues long. The CDR3 sequence is CASSITGGRGYTF. The CDR3 DNA is TGTGCCAGCAGTATTACAGGGGGCAGGGGCTACACCTTC.